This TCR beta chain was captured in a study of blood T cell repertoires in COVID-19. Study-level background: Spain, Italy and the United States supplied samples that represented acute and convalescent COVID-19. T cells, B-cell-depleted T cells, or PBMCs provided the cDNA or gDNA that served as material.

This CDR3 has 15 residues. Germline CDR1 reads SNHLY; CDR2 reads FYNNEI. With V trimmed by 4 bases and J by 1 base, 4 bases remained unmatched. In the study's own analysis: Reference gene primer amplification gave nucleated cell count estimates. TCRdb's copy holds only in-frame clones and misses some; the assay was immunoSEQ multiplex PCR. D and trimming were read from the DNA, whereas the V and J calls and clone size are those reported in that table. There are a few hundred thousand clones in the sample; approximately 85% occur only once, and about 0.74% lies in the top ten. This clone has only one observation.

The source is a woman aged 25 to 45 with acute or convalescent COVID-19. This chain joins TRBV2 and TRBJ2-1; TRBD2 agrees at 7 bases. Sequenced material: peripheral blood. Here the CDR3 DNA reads TGTGCCAGCAGTGTCAACGGGAGGTCCTACAATGAGCAGTTCTTC. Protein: CASSVNGRSYNEQFF.